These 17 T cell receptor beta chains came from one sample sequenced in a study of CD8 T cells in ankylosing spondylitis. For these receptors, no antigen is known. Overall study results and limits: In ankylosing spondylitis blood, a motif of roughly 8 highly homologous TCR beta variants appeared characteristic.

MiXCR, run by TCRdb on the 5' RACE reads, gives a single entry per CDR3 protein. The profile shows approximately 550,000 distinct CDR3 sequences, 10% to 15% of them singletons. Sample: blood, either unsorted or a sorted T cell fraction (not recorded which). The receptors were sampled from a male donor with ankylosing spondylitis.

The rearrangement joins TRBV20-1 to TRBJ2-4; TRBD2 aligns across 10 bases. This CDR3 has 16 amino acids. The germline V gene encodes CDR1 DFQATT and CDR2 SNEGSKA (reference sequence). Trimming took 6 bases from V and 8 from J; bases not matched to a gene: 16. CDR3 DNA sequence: TGCAGTGCCGCTAGAGTTGGTACTAGCGGGATTGACATTCAGTACTTC. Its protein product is CSAARVGTSGIDIQYF.

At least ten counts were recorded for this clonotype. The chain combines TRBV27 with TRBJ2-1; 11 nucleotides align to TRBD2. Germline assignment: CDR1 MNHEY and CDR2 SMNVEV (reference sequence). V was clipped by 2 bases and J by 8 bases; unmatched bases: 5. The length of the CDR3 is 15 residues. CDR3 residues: CASSLSLAGGDEQFF. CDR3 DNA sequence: TGTGCCAGCAGTTTAAGTCTAGCGGGAGGCGATGAGCAGTTCTTC.

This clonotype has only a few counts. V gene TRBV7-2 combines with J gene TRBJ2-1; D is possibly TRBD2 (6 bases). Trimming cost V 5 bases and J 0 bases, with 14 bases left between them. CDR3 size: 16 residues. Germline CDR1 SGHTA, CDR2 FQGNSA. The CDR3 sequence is CASSPRSGSSYNEQFF. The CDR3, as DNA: TGTGCCAGCAGCCCCCGATCCGGGAGCTCCTACAATGAGCAGTTCTTC. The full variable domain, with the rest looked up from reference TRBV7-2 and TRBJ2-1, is GAGVSQSPSNKVTEKGKDVELRCDPISGHTALYWYRQSLGQGLEFLIYFQGNSAPDKSGLPSDRFSAERTGGSVSTLTIQRTQQEDSAVYLCASSPRSGSSYNEQFFGPGTRLTVL.

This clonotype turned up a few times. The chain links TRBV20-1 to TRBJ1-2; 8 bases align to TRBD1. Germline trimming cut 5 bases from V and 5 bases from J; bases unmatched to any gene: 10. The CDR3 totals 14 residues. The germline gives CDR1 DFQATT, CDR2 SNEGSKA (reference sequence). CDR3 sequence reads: CSALGDRTGYGYTF. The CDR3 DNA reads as TGCAGTGCTCTTGGGGACAGGACAGGGTATGGCTACACCTTC.

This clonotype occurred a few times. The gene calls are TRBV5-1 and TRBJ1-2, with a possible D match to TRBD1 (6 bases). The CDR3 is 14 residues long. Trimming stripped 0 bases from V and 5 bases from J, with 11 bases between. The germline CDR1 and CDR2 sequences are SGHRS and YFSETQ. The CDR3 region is CASSLASGAYGYTF. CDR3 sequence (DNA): TGCGCCAGCAGCTTGGCTTCAGGGGCATATGGCTACACCTTC.

The chain's CDR3 is CAASSPYNEQFF. In nucleotides, the CDR3 is TGTGCCGCCAGTTCCCCGTACAATGAGCAGTTCTTC. This chain joins TRBV27 and TRBJ2-1; D unclear. There are 12 residues in the CDR3. The germline V and J ends were trimmed by 11 bases and 4 bases, with 12 bases remaining between them. Germline V gene lookup returns CDR1 MNHEY and CDR2 SMNVEV (reference sequence).

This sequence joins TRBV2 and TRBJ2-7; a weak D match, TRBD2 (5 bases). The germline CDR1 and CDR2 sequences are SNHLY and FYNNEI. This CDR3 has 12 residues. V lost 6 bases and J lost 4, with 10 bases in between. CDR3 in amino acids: CASSQDWYEQYV. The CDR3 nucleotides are TGTGCCAGCAGCCAGGACTGGTACGAGCAGTACGTC.

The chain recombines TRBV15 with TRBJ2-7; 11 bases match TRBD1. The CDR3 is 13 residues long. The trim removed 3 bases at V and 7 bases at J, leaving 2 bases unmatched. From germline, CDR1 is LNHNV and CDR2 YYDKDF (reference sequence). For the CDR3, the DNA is TGTGCCACCAGCAGGGACAGGGGGCGAGAGCAGTACTTC. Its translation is CATSRDRGREQYF.

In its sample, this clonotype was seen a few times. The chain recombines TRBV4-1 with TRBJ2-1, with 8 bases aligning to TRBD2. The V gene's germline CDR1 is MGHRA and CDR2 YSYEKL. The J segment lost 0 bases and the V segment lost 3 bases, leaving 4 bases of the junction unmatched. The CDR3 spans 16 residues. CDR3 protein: CASSQTGTSSYNEQFF. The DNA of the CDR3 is TGCGCCAGCAGCCAGACCGGGACTAGCTCCTACAATGAGCAGTTCTTC.

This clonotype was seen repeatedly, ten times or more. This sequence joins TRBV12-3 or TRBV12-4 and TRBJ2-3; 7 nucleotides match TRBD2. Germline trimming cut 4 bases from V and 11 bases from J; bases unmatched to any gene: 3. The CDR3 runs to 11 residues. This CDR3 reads CASSSPGGQYF. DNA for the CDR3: TGTGCCAGCAGTTCACCGGGGGGGCAGTATTTT.

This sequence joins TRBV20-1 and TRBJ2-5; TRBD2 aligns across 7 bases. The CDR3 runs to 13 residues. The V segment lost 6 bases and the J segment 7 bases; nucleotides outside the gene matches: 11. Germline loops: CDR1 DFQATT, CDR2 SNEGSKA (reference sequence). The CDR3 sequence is CSASGEAAGTQYF. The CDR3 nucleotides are TGCAGTGCAAGCGGGGAAGCCGCCGGGACCCAGTACTTC.

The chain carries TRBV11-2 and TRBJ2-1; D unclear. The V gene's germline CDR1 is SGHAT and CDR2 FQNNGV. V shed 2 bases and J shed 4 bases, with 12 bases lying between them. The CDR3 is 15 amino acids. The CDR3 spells CASSLKSTTYNEQFF. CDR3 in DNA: TGTGCCAGCAGCTTAAAGTCAACTACATACAATGAGCAGTTCTTC.

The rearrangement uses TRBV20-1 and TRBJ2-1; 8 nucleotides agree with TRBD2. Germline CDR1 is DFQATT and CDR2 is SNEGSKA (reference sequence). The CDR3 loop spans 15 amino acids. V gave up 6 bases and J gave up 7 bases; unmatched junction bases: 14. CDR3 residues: CSAGRGSGSSNEQFF. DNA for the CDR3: TGCAGTGCGGGGAGGGGAAGCGGGAGTTCAAATGAGCAGTTCTTC.

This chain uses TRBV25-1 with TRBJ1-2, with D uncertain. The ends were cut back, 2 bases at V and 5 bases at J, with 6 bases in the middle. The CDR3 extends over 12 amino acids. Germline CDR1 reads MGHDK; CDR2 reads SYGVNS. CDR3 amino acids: CASSEEGYGYTF. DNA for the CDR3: TGTGCCAGCAGTGAAGAAGGGTATGGCTACACCTTC.

Written as DNA, the CDR3 is TGTGCCAGCTCACCGGTCGGGACTGCGAACACCGGGGAGCTGTTTTTT. It translates to CASSPVGTANTGELFF. The chain uses TRBV18 and TRBJ2-2; TRBD2 is a possible D gene (6 bases). Germline loops: CDR1 KGHSH, CDR2 LQKENI. The V and J ends lost 3 bases and 0 bases respectively, with 11 bases between them. The CDR3 is 16 residues long. The full variable domain, rest sourced from reference TRBV18 and TRBJ2-2, is NAGVMQNPRHLVRRRGQEARLRCSPMKGHSHVYWYRQLPEEGLKFMVYLQKENIIDESGMPKERFSAEFPKEGPSILRIQQVVRGDSAAYFCASSPVGTANTGELFFGEGSRLTVL.

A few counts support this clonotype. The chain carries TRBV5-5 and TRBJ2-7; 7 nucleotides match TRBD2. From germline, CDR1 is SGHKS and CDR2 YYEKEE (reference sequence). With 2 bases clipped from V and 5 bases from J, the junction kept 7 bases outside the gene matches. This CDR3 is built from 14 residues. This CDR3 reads CASSLNSGGDEQYV. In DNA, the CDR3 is TGTGCCAGCAGCTTAAATTCGGGGGGAGACGAGCAGTACGTC.

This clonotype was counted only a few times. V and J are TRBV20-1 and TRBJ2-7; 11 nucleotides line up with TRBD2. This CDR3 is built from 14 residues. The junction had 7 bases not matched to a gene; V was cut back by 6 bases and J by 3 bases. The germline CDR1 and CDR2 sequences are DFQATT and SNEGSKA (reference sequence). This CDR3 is CSAAGTSGNYEQYV. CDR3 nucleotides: TGCAGTGCCGCCGGGACTAGCGGAAACTACGAGCAGTACGTC.